This T cell receptor beta chain was found in a study of blood T cells in healthy people across ages. Trimming took 7 bases from V and 11 from J, leaving 20 bases between them. The CDR3 sequence is 13 residues long. CDR1 is ENHRY and CDR2 is SYGVKD in the germline V gene. For the second PCR, which ran for about 7 to 11 cycles, a sample-barcoded 5' primer and a J-beta primer mix were used. TCRdb analysed the 5' RACE reads with MiXCR anew, one entry per CDR3 protein. The sample shows some 880,000 distinct CDR3 sequences, approximately 35% of them seen only once. Input material: blood. The chain has TRBV10-3 and TRBJ1-1; maybe TRBD1 (5 bases). The TCR originated in a man younger than 35 in good health. This CDR3 reads CAIKSPGRLGAFF. The CDR3 DNA reads as TGTGCCATCAAATCCCCAGGGCGGTTGGGGGCTTTCTTT.